Shown below are 27 T cell receptor beta chains from a single sample sequenced in a study of T cells in narcolepsy. Clones were read by immunoSEQ multiplex PCR, and TCRdb kept only the in-frame ones, dropping some. The profile covers 25,000 to 30,000 clones, with roughly 86% appearing a single time and more than 0.75% taken by the ten largest. Sequenced: memory (CD45RA-) CD4+ T cells from blood. These TCRs come from a human donor in good health.

The chain recombines TRBV19 with TRBJ1-1; TRBD1 matches 8 bases. Trimming took 5 bases from V and 4 from J; bases not matched to a gene: 3. Looked up from germline, CDR1 is LNHDA and CDR2 is SQIVND (reference sequence). The CDR3 totals 13 residues. CDR3 in DNA: TGTGCCAGTAGTGGACAGGGTGGCACTGAAGCTTTCTTT. Encoded protein: CASSGQGGTEAFF.

The V call is TRBV5-1, the J call TRBJ2-3; 11 positions agree with TRBD2. CDR1 SGHRS and CDR2 YFSETQ come from the germline V gene. With V trimmed by 6 bases and J by 5 bases, 8 bases remained unmatched. This CDR3 has 15 amino acids. The CDR3 DNA follows: TGCGCCAGCAAGGGTAGCGGGGGGGCGGTAGATACGCAGTATTTT. As protein: CASKGSGGAVDTQYF.

This clone was observed once. The gene calls are TRBV5-1 and TRBJ2-5, with TRBD2 matching 10 bases. This CDR3 contains 14 residues. CDR1 is SGHRS and CDR2 is YFSETQ in the germline V gene. After removal of 1 base from V and 4 bases from J, the junction contained 1 base not matched to a gene. CDR3 nucleotides: TGCGCCAGCAGCTTGTCTAGCGGGGGAGAGACCCAGTACTTC. It codes for CASSLSSGGETQYF. The variable domain in full, completed from reference TRBV5-1 and TRBJ2-5, reads KAGVTQTPRYLIKTRGQQVTLSCSPISGHRSVSWYQQTPGQGLQFLFEYFSETQRNKGNFPGRFSGRQFSNSRSEMNVSTLELGDSALYLCASSLSSGGETQYFGPGTRLLVL.

The V gene is TRBV7-9, the J gene TRBJ2-1, with no clear D. Per germline, CDR1 SEHNR and CDR2 FQNEAQ (reference sequence). The ends were cut back, 4 bases at V and 0 bases at J, with 16 bases in the middle. The CDR3 is 17 amino acids. CDR3 nucleotide sequence: TGTGCCAGCAGCTCTACAGAGATGGGTAGCTCCTACAATGAGCAGTTCTTC. Translated: CASSSTEMGSSYNEQFF.

The gene calls are TRBV11-3 and TRBJ2-2; the match to TRBD2 covers 14 bases. Germline V gene lookup returns CDR1 SGHNT and CDR2 YENEEA. The CDR3 sequence is 16 residues long. With V trimmed by 5 bases and J by 6 bases, 5 bases remained unmatched. The CDR3 protein is CASSRGTSGSPGELFF. As DNA, the CDR3 is TGTGCCAGCAGCCGAGGGACTAGCGGGAGCCCCGGGGAGCTGTTTTTT.

CDR3 amino acids: CASSNQGFQETQYF. The CDR3 DNA reads as TGCGCCAGCAGCAACCAGGGGTTCCAAGAGACCCAGTACTTC. The genes are TRBV5-1 and TRBJ2-5, with D maybe TRBD1 (6 bases). Trimming left V 4 bases short and J 1 base short, with 11 bases between. In germline, CDR1 is SGHRS, CDR2 YFSETQ. The CDR3 sequence is 14 residues long.

The chain is built from TRBV28 and TRBJ1-1; 7 bases line up with TRBD1. The CDR3 is 17 amino acids. Germline values: CDR1 MDHEN, CDR2 SYDVKM. The V segment lost 2 bases and the J segment 0 bases; nucleotides outside the gene matches: 9. CDR3 sequence reads: CASSLGGLDRVNTEAFF. The CDR3 nucleotides read TGTGCCAGCAGTTTAGGGGGTCTAGACAGGGTGAACACTGAAGCTTTCTTT.

The chain carries TRBV19 and TRBJ2-2; D possibly uses TRBD1 or TRBD2 (5 bases each). CDR3 length: 16 residues. V was cut by 6 bases and J by 4 bases, with 18 bases left in between. The germline V gene has CDR1 LNHDA and CDR2 SQIVND (reference sequence). The CDR3 DNA follows: TGTGCCAGTAGCTCCCCCCGCTCGAGGGGCACCGGGGAGCTGTTTTTT. It translates to CASSSPRSRGTGELFF. The full variable domain, completed using reference TRBV19 and TRBJ2-2, is DGGITQSPKYLFRKEGQNVTLSCEQNLNHDAMYWYRQDPGQGLRLIYYSQIVNDFQKGDIAEGYSVSREKKESFPLTVTSAQKNPTAFYLCASSSPRSRGTGELFFGEGSRLTVL.

The chain joins TRBV15 to TRBJ2-1; tentatively, D is TRBD1 (5 bases). Deletions cut 3 bases from V and 5 bases from J, with 17 bases between. CDR3 length: 16 amino acids. Germline V gene sequence: CDR1 LNHNV, CDR2 YYDKDF (reference sequence). The CDR3 region has the DNA TGTGCCACCAGCAGGGGATTGGTAGGGGCCGACAATGAGCAGTTCTTC. Amino acids: CATSRGLVGADNEQFF.

V usage is TRBV20-1 and J usage is TRBJ2-2; D may be TRBD1 (6 bases). This CDR3 region has 11 residues. Trimming removed 6 bases at V and 9 bases at J, with 11 bases between. Germline V gene lookup returns CDR1 DFQATT and CDR2 SNEGSKA (reference sequence). In nucleotides, the CDR3 is TGCAGTGCCGAGGGGGACCGGGAGCTGTTTTTT. It yields the protein CSAEGDRELFF.

The chain carries TRBV29-1 and TRBJ1-2; 9 bases map to TRBD1. Looked up from germline, CDR1 is SQVTM and CDR2 is ANQGSEA. V shed 2 bases, J shed 7 bases, and the junction held 8 bases outside the gene matches. The CDR3 loop spans 14 amino acids. Here the CDR3 DNA reads TGCAGCGTTGAAAAATTAGGGACAGGGTTTGGCTACACCTTC. Translation: CSVEKLGTGFGYTF. Variable domain in full (rest from reference TRBV29-1 and TRBJ1-2): SAVISQKPSRDICQRGTSLTIQCQVDSQVTMMFWYRQQPGQSLTLIATANQGSEATYESGFVIDKFPISRPNLTFSTLTVSNMSPEDSSIYLCSVEKLGTGFGYTFGSGTRLTVV.

This clone has a single count. The chain combines TRBV7-9 with TRBJ1-2; D is unclear. Trimming cost V 1 base and J 2 bases, with 5 bases left between them. Germline-derived CDR1 and CDR2 are SEHNR and FQNEAQ (reference sequence). CDR3 length equals 13 residues. The CDR3 is CASSLGANYGYTF. Written as DNA, the CDR3 is TGTGCCAGCAGCTTAGGAGCCAACTATGGCTACACCTTC.

The chain couples TRBV14 to TRBJ2-3; TRBD2 agrees at 15 bases. CDR3 length: 16 residues. J was trimmed by 5 bases and V by 4 bases; bases with no gene match: 4. Looked up from germline, CDR1 is SGHDN and CDR2 is FVKESK. CDR3 nucleotide sequence: TGTGCCAGCAGCCCCTGGACTAGCGGGAGGGGAGATACGCAGTATTTT. Translation gives CASSPWTSGRGDTQYF.

CDR3 loop: CASSWGLAGSNEQFF. In DNA, the CDR3 is TGTGCCAGCAGCTGGGGACTAGCGGGATCCAATGAGCAGTTCTTC. V is TRBV28 and J is TRBJ2-1; 13 bases are shared with TRBD2. The CDR3 runs to 15 residues. The V gene's germline CDR1 is MDHEN and CDR2 SYDVKM. V lost 6 bases and J lost 6; bases outside the gene matches: 5. The entire variable domain, with the rest obtained from reference TRBV28 and TRBJ2-1, is as follows: DVKVTQSSRYLVKRTGEKVFLECVQDMDHENMFWYRQDPGLGLRLIYFSYDVKMKEKGDIPEGYSVSREKKERFSLILESASTNQTSMYLCASSWGLAGSNEQFFGPGTRLTVL.

The chain combines TRBV19 with TRBJ1-5; unclear D gene. The germline V gene encodes CDR1 LNHDA and CDR2 SQIVND (reference sequence). The germline V and J ends were trimmed by 0 bases and 7 bases, with 10 bases remaining between them. The CDR3 runs to 14 residues. CDR3 in amino acids: CASSIDWREQPQHF. In DNA form, the CDR3 reads TGTGCCAGTAGTATAGATTGGCGGGAACAGCCCCAGCATTTT.

About this clone itself: A read error may account for a junction end that differs from germline. The J gene is TRBJ2-5, the V gene TRBV5-1; D is perhaps TRBD2 (7 bases). Germline CDR1 SGHRS, CDR2 YFSETQ. This CDR3 comprises 14 residues. The CDR3 sequence: CASGLGGGQETQYF. The DNA of the CDR3 is TGCGCCAGCGGCTTGGGAGGGGGGCAAGAGACCCAGTACTTC.

This rearrangement joins TRBV7-2 to TRBJ2-3; 8 positions match TRBD1. The CDR3 spans 16 residues. The V gene end was trimmed by 3 bases and the J gene end by 0 bases; junction bases not matched to a gene: 5. CDR1 and CDR2 (germline): SGHTA, FQGNSA. The CDR3 DNA follows: TGTGCCAGCAGCTTCCGAACAGGGGGGAGCACAGATACGCAGTATTTT. This gives the protein CASSFRTGGSTDTQYF.

This chain connects TRBV11-1 to TRBJ1-1; 7 bases agree with TRBD1. The CDR3 is 15 amino acids. Trimming removed 1 base from V and 6 bases from J; junction bases left unmatched: 8. CDR1 is SGHAT, CDR2 FQDESV, per germline (reference sequence). This CDR3 is CASSLVRQGDAEAFF. The CDR3 bases are TGTGCCAGCAGCTTAGTACGCCAGGGGGATGCTGAAGCTTTCTTT.

The gene calls are TRBV29-1 and TRBJ2-2, with 10 bases identical to TRBD1. V trimming: 7 bases; J trimming: 2 bases; junction bases outside the gene matches: 4. The CDR3 has 14 residues. CDR1 and CDR2 (germline): SQVTM, ANQGSEA. CDR3 DNA sequence: TGCAGCGCTAGACAGGGGGCAAACACCGGGGAGCTGTTTTTT. Translating gives CSARQGANTGELFF.

The V and J genes are TRBV7-9 and TRBJ2-5, with D perhaps being TRBD1 or TRBD2 (5 bases each). The J call may be in error: the DNA end matches TRBJ2-7 better. Germline V gene data show CDR1 as SEHNR and CDR2 as FQNEAQ (reference sequence). The CDR3 loop spans 14 amino acids. The CDR3 sequence: CASTWGTGSHEQYF. CDR3 coding DNA: TGTGCCAGCACCTGGGGGACGGGAAGCCACGAGCAGTACTTC.

V gene TRBV5-6 combines with J gene TRBJ2-7, with D unclear. The CDR3 covers 11 residues. Trimming removed 0 bases at V and 9 bases at J, with 7 bases between. Germline loops: CDR1 SGHDT, CDR2 YYEEEE. Here the CDR3 DNA reads TGTGCCAGCAGCTTGGGAGAAGCGCAGTACTTC. Translation: CASSLGEAQYF.

V usage is TRBV7-2 and J usage is TRBJ1-2; TRBD1 agrees at 7 bases. Germline values: CDR1 SGHTA, CDR2 FQGNSA. Germline trimming cut 5 bases from V and 8 bases from J; bases unmatched to any gene: 14. This CDR3 has 15 residues. The CDR3 region has the DNA TGTGCCAGCAGCCCACGACCGAGGGACAGCGGGGGCTACACCTTC. Encoded protein: CASSPRPRDSGGYTF.

The CDR3 coding sequence is TGTGCCAGCAGCTCGGGACGGACTAATGAAAAACTGTTTTTT. This sequence encodes CASSSGRTNEKLFF. The chain carries TRBV6-5 and TRBJ1-4; perhaps TRBD1 as D (5 bases). Germline V gene lookup returns CDR1 MNHEY and CDR2 SVGAGI. The CDR3 length is 14 residues. The V and J ends lost 6 bases and 2 bases respectively, with 10 bases between them.

This rearrangement joins TRBV5-4 to TRBJ2-1; perhaps D is TRBD1 or TRBD2 (6 bases each). The CDR3 runs 15 residues. Trimming pared 0 bases from V and 3 bases from J, leaving 10 bases between. Per germline, CDR1 SGHNT and CDR2 YYREEE (reference sequence). CDR3 loop: CASSLGRGLYNEQFF. Written as DNA, the CDR3 is TGTGCCAGCAGCTTGGGACGGGGGCTCTACAATGAGCAGTTCTTC.

The gene calls are TRBV2 and TRBJ1-3; D is unresolved. The CDR3 consists of 13 residues. Germline V CDR1 and CDR2: SNHLY, FYNNEI. V was shortened by 4 bases and J by 0 bases, with 4 bases between the two germline ends. DNA for the CDR3: TGTGCCAGCAGTGTGTCCTCTGGAAACACCATATATTTT. Its translation: CASSVSSGNTIYF.

This chain uses TRBV28 with TRBJ2-3; 8 nucleotides agree with TRBD1. The CDR3 loop spans 17 amino acids. Per germline, CDR1 MDHEN and CDR2 SYDVKM. J lost 1 base, V lost 1 base, and 7 bases had no gene match. CDR3 sequence reads: CASSLLGLGQGTDTQYF. In nucleotides, the CDR3 is TGTGCCAGCAGTTTATTGGGCCTGGGACAGGGCACAGATACGCAGTATTTT.

CDR3 nucleotides: TGTGCCAGCAGCCCCGTCGGACTAGCGGGGGGACAGACCCAGTACTTC. Translating it yields CASSPVGLAGGQTQYF. V and J are TRBV7-9 and TRBJ2-5, with 14 bases identical to TRBD2. Germline lookup yields CDR1 SEHNR and CDR2 FQNEAQ (reference sequence). V was clipped by 5 bases and J by 6 bases; unmatched bases: 8. The CDR3 contains 16 residues.